This T cell receptor beta chain was captured in a study of brain T cells in children with intractable seizures (dated by TCRdb to the early 2020s). At the level of the whole study: Resected brain tissue from about 53 pediatric epilepsy surgery cases was initially screened for immune gene transcripts with a NanoString immunology panel. About 70% of the 12 selected surgery cases also had pre-surgery blood sequenced, which left four cases with brain tissue only.

What this sample's time point label stands for: blood from clinic visit 5 months post-surgery; TSC patient then seizure free. The surgery cases with the highest brain T cell transcript signatures were chosen for TCR beta chain sequencing of brain tissue, and also of blood when blood was available. Before surgery, the patients had been given at least one anti-epileptic drug. TCR-sequenced patients were children with drug-resistant epilepsy due to tuberous sclerosis complex, focal cortical dysplasia, Rasmussen encephalitis or hemimegalencephaly. The Monarch genomic DNA purification kit was used to extract bulk genomic DNA from unsorted brain tissue and from whole blood. General study outcomes and caveats: Because sequencing depth differed between pre- and post-surgery blood, the absence of clones from the pre-surgery sample may reflect undersampling. The patients' HCMV serostatus was not known, and viral specificity was inferred solely from CDR3 sequence similarity.

Its CDR3 holds 13 amino acids, cysteine through phenylalanine. Only the CDR3 portion is preserved as DNA: 39 bases, with reading frame beginning at the first base. From V the trimming removes 5 bases and from J it removes 4 bases, while the gene matches leave 3 bases of the junction unaccounted for. Per the germline V gene, SGHVS is the CDR1 and FQNEAQ is the CDR2. Points on this clone: Its antigen remains undetermined. It has no much larger one-base neighbor in the sample; base qualities were not kept.

The immunoSEQ assay was used to generate TCR beta chain sequences from genomic DNA. As for the authors' bioinformatics: Any CDR3 sequence that did not begin with the conserved framework cysteine at position 104 was removed by hand. Clonality was calculated as one minus the normalized Shannon's Diversity Index, with values ranging from 0 (maximal diversity) to 1 (oligoclonal). To check whether a given CDR3 had different frequencies in two samples, for example brain versus blood, chi-squared comparison-of-proportions tests were used. Public clonotypes were identified by searching immuneACCESS, and similarity to known antiviral clonotypes was assessed with the VDJdb browser. The immuneACCESS repertoire file appears here via TCRdb, limited to in-frame rearrangements. These files lack a portion of the clones; in checked studies, under half of the deficit traces to unresolved V genes, and the cause of the others is not known. The V and J calls and clone size come from that table; D and trimming were worked out from the DNA. This sample lists hundreds of thousands of clones; over 90% were detected once. The ten largest clones capture 5% to 7% of the sample.

This receptor was taken from a boy under three years old with tuberous sclerosis and intractable seizures. The sequence joins TRBV7-8 to TRBJ1-1; 8 of the junction bases match TRBD1. Sequencing was performed on peripheral blood, taken approximately 5 months after surgery. CDR3 loop: CASSRQGITEAFF. Here is the DNA: TGTGCCAGCAGCCGACAGGGGATCACTGAAGCTTTCTTT.